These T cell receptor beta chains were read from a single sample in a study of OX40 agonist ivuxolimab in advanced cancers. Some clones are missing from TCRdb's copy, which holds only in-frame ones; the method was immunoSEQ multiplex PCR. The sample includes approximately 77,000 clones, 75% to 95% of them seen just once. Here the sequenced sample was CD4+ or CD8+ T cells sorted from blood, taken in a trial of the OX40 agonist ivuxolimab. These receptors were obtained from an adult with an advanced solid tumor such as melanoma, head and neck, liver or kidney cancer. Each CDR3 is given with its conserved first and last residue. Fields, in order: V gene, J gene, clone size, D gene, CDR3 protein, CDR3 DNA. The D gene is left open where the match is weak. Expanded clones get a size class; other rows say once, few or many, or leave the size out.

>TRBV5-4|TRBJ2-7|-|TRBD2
CASGRAGVYEQYF
TGTGCCAGCGGAAGAGCGGGGGTATACGAGCAGTACTTC
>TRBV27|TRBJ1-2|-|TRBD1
CASRRGQGVLSNYGYTF
TGTGCCAGCAGGCGCGGACAGGGGGTTCTCTCGAACTATGGCTACACCTTC
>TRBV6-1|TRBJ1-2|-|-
CASSAWEKGYTF
TGTGCCAGCAGTGCCTGGGAGAAGGGCTACACCTTC
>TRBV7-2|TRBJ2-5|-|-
CASSLSTLTGLRKTQYF
TGTGCCAGCAGCTTATCAACGCTTACAGGGTTGAGGAAGACCCAGTACTTC
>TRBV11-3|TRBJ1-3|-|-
CASSLLGMGVSGNTIYF
TGTGCCAGCAGCTTGCTTGGGATGGGCGTCTCTGGAAACACCATATATTTT
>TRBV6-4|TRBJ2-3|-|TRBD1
CATSGQGGTDTQYF
TGTGCCACTTCAGGACAGGGGGGCACAGATACGCAGTATTTT
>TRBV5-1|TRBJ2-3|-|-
CASSLTSPTDTQYF
TGCGCCAGCAGCCTAACTAGCCCCACAGATACGCAGTATTTT
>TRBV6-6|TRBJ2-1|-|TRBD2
CATAKREVIEQFF
TGTGCCACCGCTAAGCGGGAGGTTATTGAGCAGTTCTTC
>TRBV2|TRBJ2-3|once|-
CASSDGTPGATDTQYF
TGTGCCAGCAGTGACGGGACCCCTGGTGCCACAGATACGCAGTATTTT
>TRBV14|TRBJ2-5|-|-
CASSQNGVETQYF
TGTGCCAGCAGCCAAAATGGGGTCGAGACCCAGTACTTC
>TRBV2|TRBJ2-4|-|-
CASSVFGTAATQYF
TGTGCCAGCAGTGTTTTCGGAACGGCGGCGACTCAGTACTTC
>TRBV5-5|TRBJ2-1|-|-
CASSGEARSYNEQFF
TGTGCCAGCAGCGGGGAAGCAAGGTCCTACAATGAGCAGTTCTTC
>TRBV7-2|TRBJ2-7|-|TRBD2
CASSFSGSSYEQYF
TGTGCCAGCAGCTTTAGCGGGAGCTCCTACGAGCAGTACTTC
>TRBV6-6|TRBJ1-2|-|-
CASSFSDGYTF
TGTGCCAGCAGTTTTTCTGATGGCTACACCTTC
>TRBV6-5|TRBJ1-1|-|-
CASSGRNTEAFF
TGTGCCAGCAGCGGGCGGAACACTGAAGCTTTCTTT
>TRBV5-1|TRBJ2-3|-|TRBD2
CASSTGLAGPSTDTQYF
TGCGCCAGCAGCACGGGACTAGCGGGACCTAGCACAGATACGCAGTATTTT
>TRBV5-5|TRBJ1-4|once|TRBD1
CASSLGGGSEKLFF
TGTGCCAGCAGCTTGGGAGGGGGCAGTGAAAAACTGTTTTTT
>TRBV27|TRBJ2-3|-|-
CASRDYRTDTQYF
TGTGCCAGCAGGGACTACCGCACAGATACGCAGTATTTT
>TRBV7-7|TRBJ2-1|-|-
CASSLDGGAGNEQFF
TGTGCTAGCAGCTTAGATGGGGGAGCGGGCAATGAGCAGTTCTTC
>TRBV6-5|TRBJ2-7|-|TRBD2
CASRRSSGVYYEQYF
TGTGCCAGCAGACGATCTAGCGGAGTATACTACGAGCAGTACTTC
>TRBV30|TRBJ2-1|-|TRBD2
CAWSVGLAGGRFDEQFF
TGTGCCTGGAGTGTAGGCCTAGCGGGAGGTAGATTCGATGAGCAGTTCTTC
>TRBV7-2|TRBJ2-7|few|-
CASSLAAQGSGAEQYF
TGTGCCAGCAGCTTAGCCGCACAAGGGAGTGGTGCCGAGCAGTACTTC
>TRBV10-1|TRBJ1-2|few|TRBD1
CASSESGTANYGYTF
TGCGCCAGCAGTGAGTCTGGGACAGCTAACTATGGCTACACCTTC
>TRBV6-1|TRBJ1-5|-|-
CASSVSGVEGNQPQHF
TGTGCCAGCAGTGTGTCTGGAGTGGAGGGCAATCAGCCCCAGCATTTT